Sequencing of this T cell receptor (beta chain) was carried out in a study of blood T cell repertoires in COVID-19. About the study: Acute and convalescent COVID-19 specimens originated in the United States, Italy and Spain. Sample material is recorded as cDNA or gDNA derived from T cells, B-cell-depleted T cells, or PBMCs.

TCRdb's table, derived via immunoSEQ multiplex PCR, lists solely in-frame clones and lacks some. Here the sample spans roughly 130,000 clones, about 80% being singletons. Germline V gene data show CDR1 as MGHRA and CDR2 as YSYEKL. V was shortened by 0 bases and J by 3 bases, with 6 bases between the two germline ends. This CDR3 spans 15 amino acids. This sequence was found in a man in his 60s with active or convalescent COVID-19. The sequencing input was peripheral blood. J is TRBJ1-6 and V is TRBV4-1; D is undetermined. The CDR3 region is CASSQDRNYNSPLHF. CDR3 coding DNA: TGCGCCAGCAGCCAAGACAGGAACTATAATTCACCCCTCCACTTT.